Following are 17 T cell receptor beta chains from one sample sequenced in a study of shared T cell receptors in the human thymus. Some clones are missing from TCRdb's copy, which holds only in-frame ones; the method was immunoSEQ multiplex PCR. Among 640,000 or so clones listed, approximately 89% were seen once. These same records also appear under a second study, on human thymus T cells.

The sequencing sample was made of thymocytes. These receptors were taken from a boy under two years old with a congenital heart defect.

This clone has only a few counts. The chain is built from TRBV28 and TRBJ1-3; 7 bases are shared with TRBD1. V was pared by 6 bases and J by 1 base, with 6 bases of the junction left unmatched. This CDR3 is 15 amino acids long. Germline CDR1 MDHEN, CDR2 SYDVKM. This chain's CDR3 is CASSTVGQSGNTIYF. The CDR3 DNA follows: TGTGCCAGCAGCACAGTGGGACAGTCTGGAAACACCATATATTTT.

The V call is TRBV28, the J call TRBJ1-2; D perhaps matches TRBD1 (6 bases). V gave up 6 bases and J gave up 2 bases, with 19 bases separating them. Germline V gene data show CDR1 as MDHEN and CDR2 as SYDVKM. This CDR3 is 16 amino acids long. The CDR3 here is CASRNGIGTPNYGYTF. The CDR3 nucleotides are TGTGCCAGCAGAAATGGAATCGGGACACCCAACTATGGCTACACCTTC.

The V and J genes are TRBV7-2 and TRBJ1-2; 7 bases are shared with TRBD1. V dropped 1 base and J dropped 1; count of bases not matched to a gene: 15. This CDR3 is built from 19 residues. Germline V CDR1 and CDR2: SGHTA, FQGNSA. CDR3 bases: TGTGCCAGCAGCTTAGTACCGGACAGGTGGGGACTTGATAACTATGGCTACACCTTC. The encoded protein is CASSLVPDRWGLDNYGYTF.

The chain uses TRBV20-1 and TRBJ2-1; D call uncertain. CDR1 and CDR2 from the germline V gene are DFQATT and SNEGSKA (reference sequence). The CDR3 is 11 amino acids. Trimming left V 3 bases short and J 7 bases short, with 7 bases between. CDR3 coding DNA: TGCAGTGCTAGGTCGGTGAATGAGCAGTTCTTC. This codes for CSARSVNEQFF.

This rearrangement joins TRBV5-1 to TRBJ1-6, with a possible D match to TRBD1 (5 bases). The V end was cut by 4 bases, the J end by 6 bases, with 14 bases between. Germline V CDR1 and CDR2: SGHRS, YFSETQ. The CDR3 runs to 15 residues. Here the CDR3 reads CASSPPGGGNSPLHF. CDR3 nucleotide sequence: TGCGCCAGCAGCCCACCGGGGGGAGGTAATTCACCCCTCCACTTT.

The chain couples TRBV4-1 to TRBJ2-2, with D perhaps matching TRBD2 (6 bases). CDR1 is MGHRA and CDR2 is YSYEKL in the germline V gene. This CDR3 contains 17 residues. Trimming removed 4 bases at V and 4 bases at J, with 19 bases between. This chain's CDR3 is CASSRIGRTTITGELFF. The CDR3 region has the DNA TGCGCCAGCAGCCGGATAGGCCGGACTACTATCACCGGGGAGCTGTTTTTT.

The chain recombines TRBV27 with TRBJ2-1; TRBD2 agrees at 8 bases. Germline assignment: CDR1 MNHEY and CDR2 SMNVEV (reference sequence). With 0 bases clipped from V and 3 bases from J, the junction kept 4 bases outside the gene matches. CDR3 size: 16 residues. The CDR3, as DNA: TGTGCCAGCAGTTTATCGATCAGCGGGAGCTACAATGAGCAGTTCTTC. Its translation is CASSLSISGSYNEQFF.

V is TRBV4-2 and J is TRBJ2-1; 14 nucleotides align to TRBD2. Germline V lookup: CDR1 LGHNA, CDR2 YNFKEQ. There are 18 residues in the CDR3. V shed 0 bases and J 1 base; nucleotides not matched to a gene: 2. The CDR3: CASSQDGLAGGSYNEQFF. CDR3 DNA sequence: TGTGCCAGCAGCCAAGACGGACTAGCGGGGGGATCCTACAATGAGCAGTTCTTC.

The CDR3 nucleotides read TGCGCCAGCAGCCAAGTACTTACTAGCGGGAACTACGAGCAGTACTTC. Protein: CASSQVLTSGNYEQYF. The chain employs TRBV4-3 and TRBJ2-7, with TRBD2 identical over 10 bases. Germline V CDR1 and CDR2: LGHNA, YSLEER. The V gene end was trimmed by 1 base and the J gene end by 3 bases; junction bases not matched to a gene: 6. The CDR3 loop spans 16 amino acids.

The V gene is TRBV20-1, the J gene TRBJ1-1; no clear D gene. Germline assignment: CDR1 DFQATT and CDR2 SNEGSKA (reference sequence). This CDR3 contains 11 residues. Trimming pared 7 bases from V and 5 bases from J, leaving 11 bases between. CDR3 sequence: CSVCDRTEAFF. DNA for the CDR3: TGCAGTGTGTGCGATCGGACTGAAGCTTTCTTT.

The chain combines TRBV19 with TRBJ2-1, with 7 bases lining up with TRBD2. Germline V gene data show CDR1 as LNHDA and CDR2 as SQIVND (reference sequence). V was clipped by 5 bases and J by 4 bases; unmatched bases: 11. CDR3 length: 16 amino acids. The CDR3 nucleotides read TGTGCCAGTAGTCAAGGGCGGGAGTGGGGGTACAATGAGCAGTTCTTC. Translated, it gives CASSQGREWGYNEQFF.

The chain has TRBV5-1 and TRBJ2-7, with 8 bases matching TRBD2. Germline values: CDR1 SGHRS, CDR2 YFSETQ. Trimming at V came to 0 bases and at J to 6 bases, leaving 5 bases not matched to a gene. The CDR3 totals 14 residues. CDR3 residues: CASSLEAGGGEQYF. The CDR3 bases are TGCGCCAGCAGCTTGGAGGCGGGAGGAGGCGAGCAGTACTTC. Drawing the rest from reference TRBV5-1 and TRBJ2-7, the complete variable domain is KAGVTQTPRYLIKTRGQQVTLSCSPISGHRSVSWYQQTPGQGLQFLFEYFSETQRNKGNFPGRFSGRQFSNSRSEMNVSTLELGDSALYLCASSLEAGGGEQYFGPGTRLTVT.

This clone turned up a few times. The chain recombines TRBV29-1 with TRBJ1-2; perhaps TRBD1 as D (5 bases). The length of the CDR3 is 14 residues. The germline gives CDR1 SQVTM, CDR2 ANQGSEA. V was clipped by 1 base and J by 8 bases, with 17 bases between them. Here the CDR3 reads CSVEAPRGDGGYTF. Here the CDR3 DNA reads TGCAGCGTTGAAGCCCCCCGGGGGGATGGCGGCTACACCTTC.

The J gene is TRBJ2-7, the V gene TRBV19, with 9 bases aligning to TRBD1. CDR1 and CDR2 from the germline V gene are LNHDA and SQIVND (reference sequence). V was pared by 3 bases and J by 3 bases, with 3 bases of the junction left unmatched. There are 14 residues in the CDR3. The CDR3 bases are TGTGCCAGTAGTATTGGGGGACAGGGCTACGAGCAGTACTTC. Amino acid sequence: CASSIGGQGYEQYF.

The chain recombines TRBV18 with TRBJ1-1; D ambiguous. From germline, CDR1 is KGHSH and CDR2 LQKENI. The CDR3 loop spans 22 amino acids. V lost 4 bases, J lost 0 bases, and 33 bases lay in between. In DNA form, the CDR3 reads TGTGCCAGCTCACATCTGATGCAGTCTCCTGCGATACAGACGGTGATGAACACTGAAGCTTTCTTT. It encodes CASSHLMQSPAIQTVMNTEAFF.

The chain recombines TRBV7-2 with TRBJ2-7, with 7 bases matching TRBD2. The CDR3 totals 14 residues. J lost 0 bases, V lost 3 bases, and 2 bases had no gene match. In germline, CDR1 is SGHTA, CDR2 FQGNSA. CDR3 nucleotides: TGTGCCAGCAGCTTTGCGGGAGCCTCCTACGAGCAGTACTTC. Its protein product is CASSFAGASYEQYF.

The V and J genes are TRBV7-2 and TRBJ2-7; 10 bases agree with TRBD1. V lost 4 bases and J lost 4; bases outside the gene matches: 7. This CDR3 contains 15 residues. From germline, CDR1 is SGHTA and CDR2 FQGNSA. DNA of the CDR3: TGTGCCAGCAGCTCTTCGACAGGGGGCGAATACGAGCAGTACTTC. The encoded protein is CASSSSTGGEYEQYF. Filled out from reference TRBV7-2 and TRBJ2-7, the complete variable domain reads GAGVSQSPSNKVTEKGKDVELRCDPISGHTALYWYRQSLGQGLEFLIYFQGNSAPDKSGLPSDRFSAERTGGSVSTLTIQRTQQEDSAVYLCASSSSTGGEYEQYFGPGTRLTVT.